Included here is one T cell receptor (beta chain) sequence, with context. The participants were between roughly 18 and 89 years old and came from under 25 US areas. The record originates from a study of blood T cell repertoires in COVID-19. Study-level information: Samples came from the United States, Italy and Spain, spanning acute and convalescent COVID-19. Sources were T cells, B-cell-depleted T cells, or PBMCs; the material itself was cDNA or gDNA.

The CDR3 has 12 residues. Per the germline V gene, CDR1 is SQVTM and CDR2 is ANQGSEA. The ends were cut back, 3 bases at V and 5 bases at J, with 9 bases in the middle. Libraries were prepared by immunoSEQ multiplex PCR; TCRdb keeps only in-frame clonotypes and omits some of them. The sample lists hundreds of thousands of clones, 80% occurring once. V gene TRBV29-1 combines with J gene TRBJ2-3; D is unresolved. This TCR was recovered from a man aged 25-45 years with acute COVID-19. Sequenced material: PBMCs or T cells enriched from blood (not recorded which). CDR3 DNA sequence: TGCAGCGTTGAGGCCTTGGTAGATACGCAGTATTTT. Amino acid sequence: CSVEALVDTQYF.